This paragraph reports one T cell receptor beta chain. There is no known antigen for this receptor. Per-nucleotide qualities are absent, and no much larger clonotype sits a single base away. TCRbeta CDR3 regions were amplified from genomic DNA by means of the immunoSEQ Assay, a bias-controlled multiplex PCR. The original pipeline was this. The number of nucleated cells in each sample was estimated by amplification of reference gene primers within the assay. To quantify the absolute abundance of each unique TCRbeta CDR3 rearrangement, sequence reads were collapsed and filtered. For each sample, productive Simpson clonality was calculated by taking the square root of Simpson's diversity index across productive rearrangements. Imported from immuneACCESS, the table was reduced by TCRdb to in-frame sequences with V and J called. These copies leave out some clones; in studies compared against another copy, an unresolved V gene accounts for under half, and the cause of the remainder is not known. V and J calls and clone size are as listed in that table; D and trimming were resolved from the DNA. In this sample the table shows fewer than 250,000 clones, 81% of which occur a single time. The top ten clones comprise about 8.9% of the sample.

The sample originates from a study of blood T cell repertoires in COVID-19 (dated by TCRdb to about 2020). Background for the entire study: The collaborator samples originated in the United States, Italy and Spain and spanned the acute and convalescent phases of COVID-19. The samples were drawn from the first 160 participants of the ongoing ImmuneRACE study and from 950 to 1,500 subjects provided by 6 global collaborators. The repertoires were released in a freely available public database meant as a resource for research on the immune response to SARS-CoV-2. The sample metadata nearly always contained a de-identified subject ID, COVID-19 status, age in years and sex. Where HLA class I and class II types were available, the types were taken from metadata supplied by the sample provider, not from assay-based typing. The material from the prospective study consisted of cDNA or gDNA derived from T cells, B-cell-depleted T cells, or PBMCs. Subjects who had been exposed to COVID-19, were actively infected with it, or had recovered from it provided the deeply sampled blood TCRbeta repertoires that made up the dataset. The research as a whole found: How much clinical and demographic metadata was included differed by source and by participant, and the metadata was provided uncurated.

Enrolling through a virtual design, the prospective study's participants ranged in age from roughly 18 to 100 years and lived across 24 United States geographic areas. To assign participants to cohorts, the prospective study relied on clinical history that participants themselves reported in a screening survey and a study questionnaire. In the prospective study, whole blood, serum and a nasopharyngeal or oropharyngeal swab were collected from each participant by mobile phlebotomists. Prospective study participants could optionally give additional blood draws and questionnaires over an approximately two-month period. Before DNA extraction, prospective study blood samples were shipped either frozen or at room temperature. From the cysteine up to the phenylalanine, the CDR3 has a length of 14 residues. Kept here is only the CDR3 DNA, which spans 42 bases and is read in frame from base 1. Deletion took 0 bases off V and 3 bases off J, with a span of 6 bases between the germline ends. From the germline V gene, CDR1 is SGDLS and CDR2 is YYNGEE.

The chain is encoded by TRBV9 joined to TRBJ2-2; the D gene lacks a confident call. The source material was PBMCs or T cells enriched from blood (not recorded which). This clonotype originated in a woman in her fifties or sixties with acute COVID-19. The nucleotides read TGTGCCAGCAGCGTAGCCACACACACCGGGGAGCTGTTTTTT. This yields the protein CASSVATHTGELFF.